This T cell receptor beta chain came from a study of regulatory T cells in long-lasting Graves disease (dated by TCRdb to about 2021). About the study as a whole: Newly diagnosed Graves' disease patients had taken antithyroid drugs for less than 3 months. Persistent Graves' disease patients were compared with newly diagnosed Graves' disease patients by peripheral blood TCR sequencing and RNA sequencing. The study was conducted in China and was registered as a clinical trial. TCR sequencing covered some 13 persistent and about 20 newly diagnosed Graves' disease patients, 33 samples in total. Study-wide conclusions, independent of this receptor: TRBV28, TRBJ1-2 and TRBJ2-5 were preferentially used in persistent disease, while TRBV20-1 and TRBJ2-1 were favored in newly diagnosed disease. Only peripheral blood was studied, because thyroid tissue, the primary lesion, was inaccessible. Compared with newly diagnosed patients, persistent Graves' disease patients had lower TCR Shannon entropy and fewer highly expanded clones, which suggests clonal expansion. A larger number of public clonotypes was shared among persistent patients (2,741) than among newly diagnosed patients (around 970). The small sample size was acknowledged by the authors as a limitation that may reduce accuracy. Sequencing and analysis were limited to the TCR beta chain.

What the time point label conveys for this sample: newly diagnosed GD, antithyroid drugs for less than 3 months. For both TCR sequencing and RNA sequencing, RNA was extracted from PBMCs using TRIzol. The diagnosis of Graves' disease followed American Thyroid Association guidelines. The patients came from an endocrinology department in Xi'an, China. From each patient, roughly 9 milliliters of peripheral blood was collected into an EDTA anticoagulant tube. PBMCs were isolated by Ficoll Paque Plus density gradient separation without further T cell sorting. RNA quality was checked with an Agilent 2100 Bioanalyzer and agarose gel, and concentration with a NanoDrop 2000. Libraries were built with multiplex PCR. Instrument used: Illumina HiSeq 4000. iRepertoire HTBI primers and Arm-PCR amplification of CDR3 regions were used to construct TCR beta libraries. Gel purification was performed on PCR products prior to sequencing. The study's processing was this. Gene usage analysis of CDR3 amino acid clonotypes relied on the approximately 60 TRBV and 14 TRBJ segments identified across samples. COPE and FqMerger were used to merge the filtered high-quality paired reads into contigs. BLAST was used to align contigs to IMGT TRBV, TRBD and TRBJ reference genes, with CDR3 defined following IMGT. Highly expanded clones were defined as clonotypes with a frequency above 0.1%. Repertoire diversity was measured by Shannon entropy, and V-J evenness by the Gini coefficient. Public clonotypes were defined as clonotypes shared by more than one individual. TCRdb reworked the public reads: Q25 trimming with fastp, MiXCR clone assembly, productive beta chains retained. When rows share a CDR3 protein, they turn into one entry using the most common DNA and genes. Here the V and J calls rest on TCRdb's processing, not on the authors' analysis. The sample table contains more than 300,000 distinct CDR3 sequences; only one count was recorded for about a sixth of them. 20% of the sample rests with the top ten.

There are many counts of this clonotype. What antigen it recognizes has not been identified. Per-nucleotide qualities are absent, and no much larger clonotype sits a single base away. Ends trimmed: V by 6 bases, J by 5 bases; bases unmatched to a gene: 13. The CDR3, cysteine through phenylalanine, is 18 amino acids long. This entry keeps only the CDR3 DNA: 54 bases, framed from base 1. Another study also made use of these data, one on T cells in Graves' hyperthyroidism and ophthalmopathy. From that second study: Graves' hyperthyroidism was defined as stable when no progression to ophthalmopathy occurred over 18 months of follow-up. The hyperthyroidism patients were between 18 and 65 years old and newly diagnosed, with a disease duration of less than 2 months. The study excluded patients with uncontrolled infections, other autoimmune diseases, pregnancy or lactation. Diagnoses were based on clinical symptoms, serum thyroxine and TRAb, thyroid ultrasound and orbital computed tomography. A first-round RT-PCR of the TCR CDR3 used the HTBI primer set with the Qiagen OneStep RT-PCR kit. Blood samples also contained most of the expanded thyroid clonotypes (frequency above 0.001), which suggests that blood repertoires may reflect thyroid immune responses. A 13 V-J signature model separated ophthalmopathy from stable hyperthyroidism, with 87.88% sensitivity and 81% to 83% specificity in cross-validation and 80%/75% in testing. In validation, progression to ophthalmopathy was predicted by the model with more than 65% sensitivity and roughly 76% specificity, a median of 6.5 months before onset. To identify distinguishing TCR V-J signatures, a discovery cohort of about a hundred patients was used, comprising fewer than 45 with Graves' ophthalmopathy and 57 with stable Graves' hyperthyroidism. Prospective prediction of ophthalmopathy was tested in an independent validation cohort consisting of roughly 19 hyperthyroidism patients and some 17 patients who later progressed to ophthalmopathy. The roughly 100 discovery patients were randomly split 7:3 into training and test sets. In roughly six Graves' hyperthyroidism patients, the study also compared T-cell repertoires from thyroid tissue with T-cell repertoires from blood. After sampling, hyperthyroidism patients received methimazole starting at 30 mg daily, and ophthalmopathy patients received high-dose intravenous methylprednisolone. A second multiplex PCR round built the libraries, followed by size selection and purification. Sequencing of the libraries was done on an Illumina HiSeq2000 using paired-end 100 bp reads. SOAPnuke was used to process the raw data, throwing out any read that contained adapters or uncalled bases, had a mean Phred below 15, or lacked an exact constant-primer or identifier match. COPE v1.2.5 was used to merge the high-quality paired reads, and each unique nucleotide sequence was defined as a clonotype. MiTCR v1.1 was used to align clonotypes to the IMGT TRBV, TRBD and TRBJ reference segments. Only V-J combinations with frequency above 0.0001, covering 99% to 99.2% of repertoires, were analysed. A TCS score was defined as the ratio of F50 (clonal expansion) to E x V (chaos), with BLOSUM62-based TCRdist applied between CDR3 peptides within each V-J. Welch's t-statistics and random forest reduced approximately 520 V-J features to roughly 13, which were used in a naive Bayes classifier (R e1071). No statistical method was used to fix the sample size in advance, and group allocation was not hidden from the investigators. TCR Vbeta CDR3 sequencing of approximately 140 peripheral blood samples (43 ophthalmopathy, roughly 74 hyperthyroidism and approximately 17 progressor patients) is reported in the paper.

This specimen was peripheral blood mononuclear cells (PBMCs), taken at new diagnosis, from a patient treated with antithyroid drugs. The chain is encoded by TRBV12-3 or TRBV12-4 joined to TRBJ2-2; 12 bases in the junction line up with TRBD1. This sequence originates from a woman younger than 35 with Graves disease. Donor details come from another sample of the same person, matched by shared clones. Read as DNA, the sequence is TGTGCCAGCAGCCCAACTGGGACAGGGGGCATTTGGACCGGGGAGCTGTTTTTT. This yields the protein CASSPTGTGGIWTGELFF.